The 32 T cell receptor beta chains below were found in one sample sequenced in a study of CD4 T cells in relation to SARS-CoV-2 and coronaviruses. Only in-frame clones appear in the TCRdb table, and some are missing; sequencing was by immunoSEQ multiplex PCR. Of around 22,000 clones in the sample, over 75% were seen once. Their target antigens are unknown. Before the COVID-19 pandemic, during about 2011-2019, CD4+ T cells were taken from unexposed donors. Isolation of CD4+ T cells took place after less than twelve days in culture. Sample: CD4+ T cells from PBMCs, cultured in vitro. These TCRs come from a human donor in good health.

This clone was detected a few times. This chain joins TRBV19 and TRBJ1-5, with a tentative D call TRBD1 (6 bases). Between the trimmed V and J ends, which lost 4 bases and 7 bases, there was a span of 17 bases. The germline CDR1 and CDR2 sequences are LNHDA and SQIVND (reference sequence). The CDR3 has 15 residues. CDR3 residues: CASSSGLDRWQPQHF. For the CDR3, the DNA is TGTGCCAGTAGTAGTGGGCTTGACAGGTGGCAGCCCCAGCATTTT.

The chain employs TRBV2 and TRBJ2-5; 12 bases fit TRBD2. From germline, CDR1 is SNHLY and CDR2 FYNNEI. The CDR3 is 15 amino acids. The V and J ends lost 6 bases and 5 bases, in that order; junction bases with no gene match: 7. CDR3 in DNA: TGTGCCAGCAGGGCGACTAGCGGGAGTTGGGAGACCCAGTACTTC. Translating gives CASRATSGSWETQYF.

The chain has TRBV19 and TRBJ1-1, with 9 nucleotides matching TRBD1. Germline assignment: CDR1 LNHDA and CDR2 SQIVND (reference sequence). CDR3 length: 15 residues. J gave up 1 base and V 5 bases, and 5 bases lay outside the gene matches. DNA of the CDR3: TGTGCCAGTAGTCCCTTACAGGGGGCGAACACTGAAGCTTTCTTT. Translation: CASSPLQGANTEAFF.

This clone showed up just once. The chain carries TRBV5-6 and TRBJ2-5; no reliable D call. CDR3 length: 12 amino acids. The ends were cut back, 4 bases at V and 5 bases at J, with 9 bases in the middle. The V gene's germline CDR1 is SGHDT and CDR2 YYEEEE. This chain's CDR3 is CASSRSIETQYF. CDR3 nucleotides: TGTGCCAGCAGCCGATCCATCGAGACCCAGTACTTC. Based on the CDR3 plus reference TRBV5-6 and TRBJ2-5, the full variable domain is DAGVTQSPTHLIKTRGQQVTLRCSPKSGHDTVSWYQQALGQGPQFIFQYYEEEERQRGNFPDRFSGHQFPNYSSELNVNALLLGDSALYLCASSRSIETQYFGPGTRLLVL.

The rearrangement links TRBV19 to TRBJ1-5; 8 bases align to TRBD1. V was pared by 6 bases and J by 9 bases, with 10 bases of the junction left unmatched. This CDR3 has 14 amino acids. Looked up from germline, CDR1 is LNHDA and CDR2 is SQIVND (reference sequence). Here the CDR3 reads CASRDGQGGLPQHF. The CDR3 DNA is TGTGCCAGTAGAGATGGACAGGGCGGTCTGCCCCAGCATTTT.

The chain has TRBV15 and TRBJ1-5; 12 nucleotides agree with TRBD1. Germline CDR1 LNHNV, CDR2 YYDKDF (reference sequence). This CDR3 is 14 amino acids long. V dropped 8 bases and J dropped 7; count of bases not matched to a gene: 6. The CDR3 spells CATAGTGGIQPQHF. DNA of the CDR3: TGTGCCACCGCAGGGACAGGGGGCATCCAGCCCCAGCATTTT. Variable domain in full (rest from reference TRBV15 and TRBJ1-5): DAMVIQNPRYQVTQFGKPVTLSCSQTLNHNVMYWYQQKSSQAPKLLFHYYDKDFNNEADTPDNFQSRRPNTSFCFLDIRSPGLGDTAMYLCATAGTGGIQPQHFGDGTRLSIL.

The chain employs TRBV13 and TRBJ2-3; 7 nucleotides agree with TRBD2. Germline-derived CDR1 and CDR2 are PRHDT and FYEKMQ (reference sequence). The CDR3 covers 16 residues. With 7 bases clipped from V and 2 bases from J, the junction kept 12 bases outside the gene matches. The CDR3 bases are TGTGCCAGCAAATTGGGGGGGTCTAGCTCCACAGATACGCAGTATTTT. It yields the protein CASKLGGSSSTDTQYF.

The chain employs TRBV14 and TRBJ1-5; TRBD1 might be the D (5 bases). Trimming left V 0 bases short and J 4 bases short, with 16 bases between. CDR1 and CDR2 (germline): SGHDN, FVKESK. The CDR3 extends over 17 amino acids. The CDR3 loop is CASSQDLFSWGNQPQHF. CDR3 nucleotides: TGTGCCAGCAGCCAAGATCTATTCAGTTGGGGGAATCAGCCCCAGCATTTT. The whole variable domain, filled in from reference TRBV14 and TRBJ1-5, reads EAGVTQFPSHSVIEKGQTVTLRCDPISGHDNLYWYRRVMGKEIKFLLHFVKESKQDESGMPNNRFLAERTGGTYSTLKVQPAELEDSGVYFCASSQDLFSWGNQPQHFGDGTRLSIL.

The chain combines TRBV7-2 with TRBJ2-6; D unclear. Germline CDR1 SGHTA, CDR2 FQGNSA. The ends were cut back, 6 bases at V and 2 bases at J, with 5 bases in the middle. This CDR3 region has 13 residues. For the CDR3, the DNA is TGTGCCAGCAGTTCGACTGGGGCCAACGTCCTGACTTTC. Amino acid sequence: CASSSTGANVLTF.

The chain recombines TRBV5-1 with TRBJ2-2, with D unresolved. The CDR3 has 14 residues. Germline CDR1 is SGHRS and CDR2 is YFSETQ. V was pared by 0 bases and J by 8 bases, with 11 bases between. The DNA of the CDR3 is TGCGCCAGCAGCTTGGGTCAGCCATCGGGGGAGCTGTTTTTT. Translating it yields CASSLGQPSGELFF.

V gene TRBV27 combines with J gene TRBJ1-2, with D tentatively TRBD1 (5 bases). Trimming removed 3 bases at V and 2 bases at J, with 10 bases between. There are 14 residues in the CDR3. Germline V gene lookup returns CDR1 MNHEY and CDR2 SMNVEV (reference sequence). The chain's CDR3 is CASSFSGANYGYTF. CDR3 coding DNA: TGTGCCAGCAGTTTCTCCGGGGCCAACTATGGCTACACCTTC.

This clone has a handful of counts. The rearrangement links TRBV7-9 to TRBJ1-4; D perhaps matches TRBD1 (6 bases). The CDR3 sequence is 14 residues long. Trimming cost V 3 bases and J 5 bases, with 10 bases left between them. Germline V CDR1 and CDR2: SEHNR, FQNEAQ (reference sequence). CDR3 residues: CASSFTRGNEKLFF. The CDR3 nucleotides read TGTGCCAGCAGCTTTACAAGGGGGAATGAAAAACTGTTTTTT.

The CDR3 region is CASSLQPGGNTIYF. The CDR3 nucleotides are TGTGCCAGCAGTTTACAGCCAGGAGGAAACACCATATATTTT. The chain links TRBV28 to TRBJ1-3; D uncertain. In germline, CDR1 is MDHEN, CDR2 SYDVKM. This CDR3 region has 14 residues. Deletions cut 2 bases from V and 4 bases from J, with 9 bases between.

This rearrangement joins TRBV6-1 to TRBJ2-1; 9 nucleotides match TRBD2. Germline V lookup: CDR1 MNHNS, CDR2 SASEGT. V dropped 2 bases and J dropped 1; count of bases not matched to a gene: 0. The CDR3 totals 15 residues. CDR3 in DNA: TGTGCCAGCAGTGAACTAGCGGGATCCTACAATGAGCAGTTCTTC. This gives the protein CASSELAGSYNEQFF.

The CDR3 here is CASSPREGYNEQFF. As DNA, the CDR3 is TGTGCCAGCAGTCCCCGGGAAGGGTACAATGAGCAGTTCTTC. The chain links TRBV6-6 to TRBJ2-1; D might be TRBD2 (5 bases). The ends were cut back, 5 bases at V and 4 bases at J, with 12 bases in the middle. The germline CDR1 and CDR2 sequences are MNHNY and SVGAGI (reference sequence). CDR3 length equals 14 residues.

The chain has TRBV2 and TRBJ2-4; tentative D call: TRBD1 (5 bases). The germline CDR1 and CDR2 sequences are SNHLY and FYNNEI. The CDR3 runs 17 residues. Trimming took off 1 base at V and 0 bases at J, with 13 bases between the two ends. The CDR3 DNA follows: TGTGCCAGCAGTGAAGACAGGCTAAGCCTAGCCAAAAACATTCAGTACTTC. Residues: CASSEDRLSLAKNIQYF.

This chain uses TRBV19 with TRBJ1-3; D is uncertain. V lost 5 bases to trimming and J lost 2 bases, with 13 bases between them. The germline gives CDR1 LNHDA, CDR2 SQIVND (reference sequence). The CDR3 is 15 amino acids. The CDR3 reads CASSLAPRTGNTIYF. DNA of the CDR3: TGTGCCAGTAGTCTCGCCCCGAGGACTGGAAACACCATATATTTT.

The chain joins TRBV27 to TRBJ2-7; 10 positions match TRBD1. The junction had 8 bases not matched to a gene; V was cut back by 5 bases and J by 4 bases. The CDR3 has 15 amino acids. Germline CDR1 is MNHEY and CDR2 is SMNVEV (reference sequence). The CDR3 protein is CASSIRQGAAYEQYF. CDR3 nucleotides: TGTGCCAGCAGTATACGACAGGGGGCGGCTTACGAGCAGTACTTC.

The chain is built from TRBV7-3 and TRBJ2-5, with TRBD2 matching 9 bases. The CDR3 totals 15 residues. Germline CDR1 and CDR2: SGHTA and FQGTGA. After removal of 2 bases from V and 1 base from J, the junction contained 2 bases not matched to a gene. The CDR3 protein is CASSLWGLAQETQYF. In DNA, the CDR3 is TGTGCCAGCAGCTTATGGGGACTAGCCCAAGAGACCCAGTACTTC.

The genes are TRBV30 and TRBJ2-3, with TRBD1 identical over 10 bases. V shed 6 bases and J 4 bases; nucleotides not matched to a gene: 1. The V gene's germline CDR1 is GTSNPN and CDR2 SVGIG (reference sequence). There are 12 residues in the CDR3. CDR3 in DNA: TGTGCCTGTGACAGGGGGCCAGATACGCAGTATTTT. The encoded protein is CACDRGPDTQYF.

This chain connects TRBV9 to TRBJ1-4, with 8 bases aligning to TRBD1. The CDR3 contains 16 residues. The germline V gene has CDR1 SGDLS and CDR2 YYNGEE. The junction had 10 bases not matched to a gene; V was cut back by 4 bases and J by 5 bases. Here the CDR3 reads CASSPTWTGKNEKLFF. The CDR3 DNA sequence: TGTGCCAGCAGCCCCACATGGACAGGGAAGAATGAAAAACTGTTTTTT.

The rearrangement links TRBV6-5 to TRBJ1-6; no clear D gene. The CDR3 is 14 residues long. Germline V lookup: CDR1 MNHEY, CDR2 SVGAGI. The V and J ends lost 8 bases and 8 bases respectively, with 16 bases between them. The DNA for the CDR3 is TGTGCCAGCGGGGTTGACGGGAAATATTCACCCCTCCACTTT. Translated: CASGVDGKYSPLHF.

The genes are TRBV10-3 and TRBJ2-1; D unclear. Germline CDR1 reads ENHRY; CDR2 reads SYGVKD. The length of the CDR3 is 15 residues. V was clipped by 3 bases and J by 1 base, with 10 bases between them. DNA for the CDR3: TGTGCCATCAGTGACCCTATTACTTCCTACAATGAGCAGTTCTTC. Translating gives CAISDPITSYNEQFF.

V usage is TRBV7-2 and J usage is TRBJ2-1; 10 bases agree with TRBD2. V shed 5 bases, J shed 2 bases, and the junction held 3 bases outside the gene matches. Germline values: CDR1 SGHTA, CDR2 FQGNSA. The CDR3 has 15 residues. CDR3 sequence: CASSTLAGAYNEQFF. CDR3 nucleotide sequence: TGTGCCAGCAGCACTCTAGCGGGAGCCTACAATGAGCAGTTCTTC. Combining the CDR3 with reference TRBV7-2 and TRBJ2-1 gives the whole variable domain GAGVSQSPSNKVTEKGKDVELRCDPISGHTALYWYRQSLGQGLEFLIYFQGNSAPDKSGLPSDRFSAERTGGSVSTLTIQRTQQEDSAVYLCASSTLAGAYNEQFFGPGTRLTVL.

V gene TRBV6-1 combines with J gene TRBJ1-2; no firm D call. V lost 3 bases and J 8 bases, leaving 10 bases between the germline ends. This CDR3 contains 12 residues. Germline V gives CDR1 MNHNS, CDR2 SASEGT. CDR3 sequence: CASSDPDWGYTF. As DNA, the CDR3 is TGTGCCAGCAGTGACCCCGACTGGGGCTACACCTTC.

The rearrangement joins TRBV5-6 to TRBJ2-7; D is unclear. Germline lookup yields CDR1 SGHDT and CDR2 YYEEEE. The CDR3 has 15 amino acids. Trimming cost V 0 bases and J 0 bases, with 10 bases left between them. The CDR3 protein is CASSLVSTASYEQYF. CDR3 in DNA: TGTGCCAGCAGCTTGGTCAGCACAGCCTCCTACGAGCAGTACTTC.

The chain has TRBV7-8 and TRBJ2-7, with a tentative D call TRBD1 (8 bases). The CDR3 sequence is 14 residues long. Trimming removed 5 bases at V and 6 bases at J, with 17 bases between. Germline assignment: CDR1 SGHVS and CDR2 FQNEAQ. The CDR3 region is CASSVQGGNPEQYF. The CDR3 nucleotides are TGTGCCAGCAGCGTACAGGGGGGGAATCCCGAGCAGTACTTC.

DNA for the CDR3: TGTGCCAAAAGGGGGGGGGAGACCCAGTACTTC. It is translated as CAKRGGETQYF. V usage is TRBV6-5 and J usage is TRBJ2-5, with D perhaps matching TRBD2 (7 bases). Looked up from germline, CDR1 is MNHEY and CDR2 is SVGAGI. V was shortened by 10 bases and J by 5 bases, with 11 bases between the two germline ends. The CDR3 is 11 amino acids.

This clone was picked up a small number of times. V usage is TRBV30 and J usage is TRBJ1-5, with D possibly matching TRBD1 (6 bases). This CDR3 is 17 amino acids long. The V gene lost 0 bases and the J gene lost 5 bases, with 20 bases spanning the gap. Germline V CDR1 and CDR2: GTSNPN, SVGIG (reference sequence). CDR3 coding DNA: TGTGCCTGGAGTGTATTCCCTCAGGGGTTTGGGGATCAGCCCCAGCATTTT. It yields the protein CAWSVFPQGFGDQPQHF.

The chain combines TRBV10-3 with TRBJ2-5; D gene unclear. The CDR3 runs 13 residues. V lost 0 bases to trimming and J lost 4 bases, with 6 bases between them. Germline lookup yields CDR1 ENHRY and CDR2 SYGVKD. The DNA for the CDR3 is TGTGCCATCAGTGAGTCCCCAGGAGAGACCCAGTACTTC. This gives the protein CAISESPGETQYF.

The chain couples TRBV5-1 to TRBJ2-5; no reliable D call. CDR1 is SGHRS, CDR2 YFSETQ, per germline. The CDR3 length is 14 residues. V lost 4 bases to trimming and J lost 1 base, with 11 bases between them. As DNA, the CDR3 is TGCGCCAGCAGCCCCGGACCGACCCAAGAGACCCAGTACTTC. Translation gives CASSPGPTQETQYF.

V is TRBV9 and J is TRBJ1-2; a weak D match, TRBD1 (5 bases). V was cut by 6 bases and J by 1 base, with 10 bases left in between. The CDR3 spans 13 residues. Germline V gives CDR1 SGDLS, CDR2 YYNGEE. The CDR3 region is CASKGPNNYGYTF. The CDR3 DNA follows: TGTGCCAGCAAGGGACCGAATAACTATGGCTACACCTTC.